The 31 T cell receptor beta chains listed next were all sequenced from one sample in a study of CXCR3-negative and CXCR3-positive naive CD8 T cells. Study outcomes and limitations: CXCR3-positive naive cells carried more hydrophobic TRB CDR3s than CXCR3-negative ones.

No antigens are known for them. Researchers prepared the TRB cDNA libraries using 5' RACE with UMI labels. TCRdb reprocessed the 5' RACE reads and reports one entry per CDR3 protein, with no DNA. The listing records some 130,000 distinct CDR3 sequences. Sequencing was carried out using naive CXCR3+ CD8+ T cells from blood. Regarding subset: CD45RO-CCR7+CD27+CD95- naive CD8+ T cells expressing CXCR3 (TNR3+). Receptors originate from a human donor in good health. Some clones in this sample may be carry-over from other donors' samples.

This chain joins TRBV29-1 and TRBJ1-1; the TCRdb call, TRBD1, lacks DNA for checking. The germline V gene encodes CDR1 SQVTM and CDR2 ANQGSEA. This CDR3 has 16 residues. Here the CDR3 reads CSVEGAQRRMNTEAFF. Variable domain in full (rest from reference TRBV29-1 and TRBJ1-1): SAVISQKPSRDICQRGTSLTIQCQVDSQVTMMFWYRQQPGQSLTLIATANQGSEATYESGFVIDKFPISRPNLTFSTLTVSNMSPEDSSIYLCSVEGAQRRMNTEAFFGQGTRLTVV.

V usage is TRBV9 and J usage is TRBJ1-1. The CDR3 runs to 14 residues. Per the germline V gene, CDR1 is SGDLS and CDR2 is YYNGEE. CDR3 loop: CASSVAESATEAFF.

The chain couples TRBV29-1 to TRBJ2-7; absent DNA, TCRdb's TRBD2 call cannot be checked. Germline CDR1 is SQVTM and CDR2 is ANQGSEA. This CDR3 has 14 residues. CDR3 residues: CSVTIAGGTYEQYF.

The CDR3 protein is CATSRDADSWSPLHF. This sequence joins TRBV15 and TRBJ1-6; TCRdb names TRBD1, which stays unverified in the absence of DNA. Germline V gives CDR1 LNHNV, CDR2 YYDKDF (reference sequence). The CDR3 has 15 amino acids.

The rearrangement uses TRBV7-2 and TRBJ2-7; TCRdb outputs TRBD1, but without DNA this stays unchecked. Germline V gives CDR1 SGHTA, CDR2 FQGNSA. CDR3 length: 15 amino acids. The chain's CDR3 is CASTHGGGSSYEQYF.

The chain carries TRBV27 and TRBJ2-1; without DNA, the TCRdb call of TRBD1 cannot be checked. Germline CDR1 reads MNHEY; CDR2 reads SMNVEV (reference sequence). The CDR3 spans 14 residues. The CDR3 loop reads CASSLMAGDAVQFF.

This chain connects TRBV10-1 to TRBJ2-1; TCRdb calls TRBD2, which cannot be checked without DNA. In germline, CDR1 is WNHNN, CDR2 SYGVQD (reference sequence). The CDR3 has 19 residues. The chain's CDR3 is CASRKVKRGPSSSYNEQFF.

J is TRBJ1-3 and V is TRBV13; absent DNA, TCRdb's TRBD1 call cannot be checked. Germline CDR1 is PRHDT and CDR2 is FYEKMQ (reference sequence). The CDR3 length is 13 residues. The CDR3 is CASSGDRGNTIYF.

The V and J genes are TRBV21-1 and TRBJ1-1; there is no DNA to check the TCRdb D call of TRBD1. TRBV21-1 counts as a pseudogene. CDR3 length: 17 residues. CDR3 sequence: CASSARGGRIRDTEAFF.

The genes are TRBV5-4 and TRBJ2-5; TCRdb calls TRBD2, which cannot be checked without DNA. Germline CDR1 is SGHNT and CDR2 is YYREEE (reference sequence). The CDR3 spans 14 residues. The CDR3 loop is CASSGGEQGETQYF. The full variable domain, rest sourced from reference TRBV5-4 and TRBJ2-5, is ETGVTQSPTHLIKTRGQQVTLRCSSQSGHNTVSWYQQALGQGPQFIFQYYREEENGRGNFPPRFSGLQFPNYSSELNVNALELDDSALYLCASSGGEQGETQYFGPGTRLLVL.

The genes are TRBV21-1 and TRBJ2-7; the TCRdb call, TRBD2, lacks DNA for checking. TRBV21-1 corresponds to a pseudogene. The CDR3 has 15 amino acids. The CDR3 loop reads CASSKDWRGRCEQYF.

The chain has TRBV7-9 and TRBJ2-7; the D call of TRBD2 rests on TCRdb alone, since no DNA is present to check it. CDR3 size: 17 residues. The germline gives CDR1 SEHNR, CDR2 FQNEAQ (reference sequence). The CDR3: CASSLATSGRGLYEQYF.

This chain links TRBV28 with TRBJ2-5; TCRdb picks TRBD1, but there is no DNA to check that call. Germline V gene sequence: CDR1 MDHEN, CDR2 SYDVKM. The CDR3 loop spans 14 amino acids. The CDR3 is CASSRDSTQETQYF.

The rearrangement uses TRBV29-1 and TRBJ1-1. The length of the CDR3 is 13 residues. CDR1 is SQVTM and CDR2 is ANQGSEA in the germline V gene. The CDR3 sequence is CSVTQGLNTEAFF.

This chain uses TRBV6-6 with TRBJ2-1; TCRdb picks TRBD1, but there is no DNA to check that call. The CDR3 consists of 17 residues. The germline V gene encodes CDR1 MNHNY and CDR2 SVGAGI (reference sequence). CDR3 residues: CASTLQGTEGPNNEQFF.

CDR3 protein: CASSIAPSGAQPQHF. The chain carries TRBV19 and TRBJ1-5; without DNA, the TCRdb call of TRBD1 cannot be checked. CDR3 length equals 15 residues. CDR1 and CDR2 from the germline V gene are LNHDA and SQIVND (reference sequence).

The chain employs TRBV6-2 or TRBV6-3 and TRBJ2-2. The CDR3 consists of 15 residues. The V gene's germline CDR1 is MNHEY and CDR2 SVGEGT. The CDR3 region is CASSWVLTNTGELFF.

V is TRBV27 and J is TRBJ2-1. The germline CDR1 and CDR2 sequences are MNHEY and SMNVEV (reference sequence). The CDR3 spans 14 residues. The CDR3 loop is CASSPIVTYNEQFF.

This chain connects TRBV9 to TRBJ2-7; TCRdb calls TRBD2, which cannot be checked without DNA. Germline loops: CDR1 SGDLS, CDR2 YYNGEE. This CDR3 has 15 amino acids. CDR3 residues: CASSVGGSGIYEQYF.

CDR3 loop: CSVDTGDQETQYF. The rearrangement joins TRBV29-1 to TRBJ2-5; absent DNA, TCRdb's TRBD1 call cannot be checked. The CDR3 totals 13 residues. The germline gives CDR1 SQVTM, CDR2 ANQGSEA.

This chain joins TRBV18 and TRBJ2-3; TCRdb selects TRBD1, and the lack of DNA leaves this call unchecked. The germline gives CDR1 KGHSH, CDR2 LQKENI. The CDR3 runs to 18 residues. The CDR3 sequence is CASSPPGADRDVTDTQYF.

The chain has TRBV9 and TRBJ2-3. CDR3 size: 13 residues. Germline CDR1 and CDR2: SGDLS and YYNGEE. CDR3 loop: CASSVELTDTQYF.

The chain carries TRBV5-1 and TRBJ2-1; TCRdb names TRBD1, which stays unverified in the absence of DNA. This CDR3 has 15 amino acids. Germline lookup yields CDR1 SGHRS and CDR2 YFSETQ. CDR3 region: CASSSPGQGAYEQFF.

The chain is built from TRBV29-1 and TRBJ2-7. Looked up from germline, CDR1 is SQVTM and CDR2 is ANQGSEA. This CDR3 is 12 amino acids long. CDR3 amino acids: CSVKTEGYEQYF.

The chain combines TRBV13 with TRBJ1-2; TCRdb's D gene call, TRBD1, goes unchecked for lack of DNA. Germline values: CDR1 PRHDT, CDR2 FYEKMQ (reference sequence). The CDR3 spans 13 residues. CDR3 loop: CASSPQGIGGYTF.

CDR3 sequence reads: CSEPTRNEQYF. The chain links TRBV20-1 to TRBJ2-7. The CDR3 has 11 amino acids. Germline-derived CDR1 and CDR2 are DFQATT and SNEGSKA (reference sequence).

The chain is built from TRBV12-3 or TRBV12-4 and TRBJ2-1. This CDR3 has 14 residues. CDR3 residues: CASSLRSSYNEQFF.

The J gene is TRBJ2-7, the V gene TRBV9. This CDR3 is built from 14 residues. The germline gives CDR1 SGDLS, CDR2 YYNGEE. This CDR3 is CASSVYGTTNEQYF.

This chain links TRBV27 with TRBJ2-5; lacking DNA, the TRBD2 call made by TCRdb goes unchecked. Germline-derived CDR1 and CDR2 are MNHEY and SMNVEV (reference sequence). This CDR3 region has 14 residues. The chain's CDR3 is CASSLSQRGETQYF.

CDR3 region: CSVESPGNEAAVQYF. The chain uses TRBV29-1 and TRBJ2-3; the TRBD2 assignment by TCRdb is unverifiable without DNA. CDR3 length equals 15 residues. Germline assignment: CDR1 SQVTM and CDR2 ANQGSEA.

The chain recombines TRBV5-6 with TRBJ2-3. CDR3 length: 15 amino acids. Germline CDR1 reads SGHDT; CDR2 reads YYEEEE. CDR3: CASSLGLISTDTQYF.